One and the same sample provided the 30 T cell receptor beta chains below, sequenced in a study of blood T cells in healthy people across ages. A second PCR of 7 to 11 cycles used a sample-barcoded 5' primer and a J-beta primer mix. Using its own MiXCR run on the 5' RACE reads, TCRdb lists one record per CDR3 protein. The table lists some 1.7 million distinct CDR3 sequences, 28% of them singletons. Sequenced sample: blood. The receptor source for this set is a woman aged 25 to 39 in good health.

The chain joins TRBV7-2 to TRBJ1-5; D is ambiguous. Deletions cut 1 base from V and 9 bases from J, with 10 bases between. CDR1 is SGHTA and CDR2 is FQGNSA in the germline V gene. This CDR3 is 13 amino acids long. The CDR3 bases are TGTGCCAGCAGCTTAGACGAAATACCGCCCCAGCATTTT. Protein sequence: CASSLDEIPPQHF.

The chain employs TRBV5-1 and TRBJ2-5; TRBD1 or TRBD2 may be the D gene (6 bases each). The CDR3 spans 14 residues. Between the trimmed V and J ends, which lost 3 bases and 3 bases, there was a span of 12 bases. CDR1 and CDR2 from the germline V gene are SGHRS and YFSETQ. CDR3 nucleotide sequence: TGCGCCAGCAGCTGGGGGGCCACTAAAGAGACCCAGTACTTC. This sequence encodes CASSWGATKETQYF.

There are a few counts of this clonotype. The chain uses TRBV27 and TRBJ1-4; D not resolved. Germline V gives CDR1 MNHEY, CDR2 SMNVEV (reference sequence). The CDR3 extends over 14 amino acids. The V end was cut by 5 bases, the J end by 3 bases, with 10 bases between. For the CDR3, the DNA is TGTGCCAGCAGTGAGTCCTCGGCTAATGAAAAACTGTTTTTT. Translated: CASSESSANEKLFF.

The table lists this clonotype with many counts. The CDR3: CASSLLANQYF. In DNA form, the CDR3 reads TGTGCCAGCAGCTTACTAGCGAATCAGTACTTC. J is TRBJ2-4 and V is TRBV5-5, with 7 bases matching TRBD2. Germline CDR1 is SGHKS and CDR2 is YYEKEE (reference sequence). CDR3 length: 11 residues. V shed 2 bases and J 12 bases; nucleotides not matched to a gene: 2.

Only a few counts were recorded for this clonotype. The chain joins TRBV6-2 or TRBV6-3 to TRBJ2-7; 10 bases fit TRBD2. Losses at the gene ends were 7 bases for V and 3 bases for J; bases not matched to a gene: 12. This CDR3 contains 16 residues. Germline CDR1 is MNHEY and CDR2 is SVGEGT. The CDR3 nucleotides are TGTGCCAGCACCGACCTTGCCGGGACTAGCGTCTACGAGCAGTACTTC. This codes for CASTDLAGTSVYEQYF.

This clonotype was detected only a few times. The J gene is TRBJ2-1, the V gene TRBV5-1, with TRBD2 matching 11 bases. Germline V CDR1 and CDR2: SGHRS, YFSETQ. The length of the CDR3 is 14 residues. V shed 3 bases and J 7 bases; nucleotides not matched to a gene: 3. The CDR3 loop is CASSSGLAVNEQFF. As DNA, the CDR3 is TGCGCCAGCAGCTCGGGACTAGCGGTAAATGAGCAGTTCTTC.

The V gene is TRBV28, the J gene TRBJ2-7; 9 nucleotides align to TRBD1. The CDR3 has 16 residues. After removal of 7 bases from V and 4 bases from J, the junction contained 14 bases not matched to a gene. Germline values: CDR1 MDHEN, CDR2 SYDVKM. CDR3 residues: CASTSGGTGLRYEQYF. The CDR3 DNA reads as TGTGCCAGCACCTCAGGGGGGACAGGGTTAAGGTACGAGCAGTACTTC.

As for this clonotype: Its ends do not fully match the called genes, so a read error is possible. The CDR3 region has the DNA TGTGCCGGCAGTTCCTCAGGACAGGGAGGGAGCAATGAGCAGTTCTTC. Encoded protein: CAGSSSGQGGSNEQFF. The chain couples TRBV12-3 or TRBV12-4 to TRBJ2-1, with D possibly TRBD1 on 8 matching bases. This CDR3 is 16 amino acids long.

The V call is TRBV12-3 or TRBV12-4, the J call TRBJ2-2; no reliable D call. V lost 3 bases, J lost 13 bases, and 21 bases lay in between. The CDR3 is 15 residues long. CDR3 nucleotide sequence: TGTGCCAGCAGTTTTGAGAGAATCGACCGCCTGGGGCTGTTTTTT. Translated: CASSFERIDRLGLFF.

As DNA, the CDR3 is TGTGCCACCAGCAGAGATTCGTCAGGTGGCTACACCTTC. It codes for CATSRDSSGGYTF. V usage is TRBV15 and J usage is TRBJ1-2, with D hard to call. Germline CDR1 reads LNHNV; CDR2 reads YYDKDF (reference sequence). V lost 0 bases and J lost 7, with 9 bases in between. The CDR3 contains 13 residues.

The V call is TRBV12-3 or TRBV12-4, the J call TRBJ2-3; tentative D call: TRBD2 (5 bases). Trimming stripped 6 bases from V and 5 bases from J, with 18 bases between. The CDR3 consists of 15 residues. The CDR3 nucleotides read TGTGCCAGCAGCGTGGGTTCGGGGAGCGGAGATACGCAGTATTTT. Translating gives CASSVGSGSGDTQYF.

This chain links TRBV5-6 with TRBJ1-2, with 8 bases fitting TRBD1. Germline-derived CDR1 and CDR2 are SGHDT and YYEEEE. The CDR3 runs to 14 residues. J gave up 7 bases and V 0 bases, and 5 bases lay outside the gene matches. CDR3 nucleotides: TGTGCCAGCAGCTTGGGACAGGGGACTCGTGGCTACACCTTC. This sequence encodes CASSLGQGTRGYTF.

This clonotype was counted a few times. The chain links TRBV27 to TRBJ2-7, with D possibly TRBD2 on 7 matching bases. Per germline, CDR1 MNHEY and CDR2 SMNVEV (reference sequence). Trimming took 9 bases from V and 4 from J, leaving 22 bases between them. The CDR3 consists of 15 residues. CDR3 in amino acids: CASSISSGGGYEQYF. In DNA form, the CDR3 reads TGTGCCAGTAGTATATCCTCGGGGGGCGGATACGAGCAGTACTTC.

This clonotype was seen at least ten times. The rearrangement uses TRBV20-1 and TRBJ2-7; maybe TRBD1 (5 bases). V dropped 1 base and J dropped 7 bases, with 8 bases sitting between them. Germline V CDR1 and CDR2: DFQATT, SNEGSKA (reference sequence). The CDR3 length is 11 residues. CDR3 nucleotides: TGCAGTGCTAGAGCCAGGGAAGAGCAGTACTTC. The encoded protein is CSARAREEQYF.

The chain couples TRBV9 to TRBJ2-1; 13 bases fit TRBD2. CDR3 length equals 16 residues. Trimming cost V 4 bases and J 9 bases; bases outside gene matches: 10. Germline CDR1 reads SGDLS; CDR2 reads YYNGEE. For the CDR3, the DNA is TGTGCCAGCAGCCGACGTACTAGCGGGGGGGCCGCTGAGCAGTTCTTC. It translates to CASSRRTSGGAAEQFF.

This clonotype was counted only a few times. This chain connects TRBV9 to TRBJ2-1; TRBD2 agrees at 12 bases. Trimming cost V 3 bases and J 7 bases; bases outside gene matches: 5. Germline CDR1 and CDR2: SGDLS and YYNGEE. CDR3 size: 15 residues. The CDR3 protein is CASSGGTSGLNEQFF. The CDR3 DNA reads TGTGCCAGCAGCGGCGGGACTAGCGGGCTTAATGAGCAGTTCTTC.

The table lists this clonotype with a few counts. CDR3 coding DNA: TGTGCCAGTATCGGACCCAACAATGAGCAGTTCTTC. Translation gives CASIGPNNEQFF. The chain couples TRBV19 to TRBJ2-1; D gene ambiguous. Germline values: CDR1 LNHDA, CDR2 SQIVND (reference sequence). This CDR3 has 12 residues. Trimming took off 7 bases at V and 5 bases at J, with 9 bases between the two ends.

A few counts support this clonotype. The rearrangement links TRBV7-2 to TRBJ2-7, with 9 positions matching TRBD1. This CDR3 contains 18 residues. V was pared by 4 bases and J by 0 bases, with 13 bases of the junction left unmatched. Germline-derived CDR1 and CDR2 are SGHTA and FQGNSA. DNA of the CDR3: TGTGCCAGCAGCTCAGACGAACCCGGACAGGGGTACTCCTACGAGCAGTACTTC. This translates into CASSSDEPGQGYSYEQYF.

This clonotype was detected a few times. In DNA form, the CDR3 reads TGTGCCAGCAGCCAACCGGGTGGAGGACTCTACGAGCAGTACTTC. It encodes CASSQPGGGLYEQYF. The chain carries TRBV3-1 and TRBJ2-7; a weak D match, TRBD2 (5 bases). V lost 2 bases and J 3 bases, leaving 14 bases between the germline ends. The CDR3 is made up of 15 amino acids. Germline assignment: CDR1 LGHDT and CDR2 YNNKEL (reference sequence).

In this sample, this clonotype turned up many times. At one end, the junction sequence differs from germline, possibly due to a read error. The chain carries TRBV20-1 and TRBJ2-7; D gene uncertain. CDR1 DFQATT and CDR2 SNEGSKA come from the germline V gene (reference sequence). The length of the CDR3 is 15 residues. In nucleotides, the CDR3 is TGCTGTGCTAGAGATCTGCGCGGTGAAATCTACGAGCAGTACTTC. Translation gives CCARDLRGEIYEQYF.

The sample holds many counts of this clonotype. The J gene is TRBJ2-3, the V gene TRBV29-1; 7 bases match TRBD2. Looked up from germline, CDR1 is SQVTM and CDR2 is ANQGSEA. The CDR3 has 13 amino acids. The V and J ends lost 6 bases and 4 bases, in that order; junction bases with no gene match: 7. The CDR3 DNA follows: TGCAGCGTCGCCCGCGGGAGAGCAGATACGCAGTATTTT. Protein: CSVARGRADTQYF.

This clonotype was detected only a few times. The CDR3 region has the DNA TGTGCCAGCAGGGACGGAGTAGGGGAAAAGAACTATGGCTACACCTTC. It yields the protein CASRDGVGEKNYGYTF. V usage is TRBV7-9 and J usage is TRBJ1-2, with D possibly being TRBD1 (5 bases). CDR1 and CDR2 (germline): SEHNR, FQNEAQ (reference sequence). Trimming pared 6 bases from V and 2 bases from J, leaving 19 bases between. The CDR3 has 16 residues.

V and J are TRBV12-3 or TRBV12-4 and TRBJ2-1; 8 nucleotides agree with TRBD1. The CDR3 is 15 residues long. V lost 7 bases and J lost 7; bases outside the gene matches: 12. In DNA, the CDR3 is TGTGCCAGCACCCCCCCGGGACAGGCATCTAATGAGCAGTTCTTC. The encoded protein is CASTPPGQASNEQFF.

The chain links TRBV9 to TRBJ2-3; possibly TRBD2 for D (6 bases). V lost 3 bases to trimming and J lost 0 bases, with 11 bases between them. The length of the CDR3 is 15 residues. Germline CDR1 is SGDLS and CDR2 is YYNGEE. The DNA for the CDR3 is TGTGCCAGCAGCGCCGGCGGGGTGAGCACAGATACGCAGTATTTT. Translation gives CASSAGGVSTDTQYF.

There are a few counts of this clonotype. The chain combines TRBV5-5 with TRBJ1-4; 9 bases line up with TRBD1. CDR1 and CDR2 (germline): SGHKS, YYEKEE (reference sequence). The CDR3 length is 12 residues. V shed 4 bases, J shed 11 bases, and the junction held 3 bases outside the gene matches. The CDR3 nucleotides are TGTGCCAGCAGCCTCGGACAGGGGAAACTGTTTTTT. Protein: CASSLGQGKLFF. The full variable domain, in which reference TRBV5-5 and TRBJ1-4 provide the parts outside the CDR3, is DAGVTQSPTHLIKTRGQQVTLRCSPISGHKSVSWYQQVLGQGPQFIFQYYEKEERGRGNFPDRFSARQFPNYSSELNVNALLLGDSALYLCASSLGQGKLFFGSGTQLSVL.

V gene TRBV5-6 combines with J gene TRBJ2-7, with 9 bases that match TRBD2. Per the germline V gene, CDR1 is SGHDT and CDR2 is YYEEEE. Trimming removed 4 bases from V and 2 bases from J; junction bases left unmatched: 7. The CDR3 extends over 15 amino acids. CDR3: CASSAGGGLPYEQYF. In nucleotides, the CDR3 is TGTGCCAGCAGCGCGGGAGGGGGCTTACCCTACGAGCAGTACTTC.

J is TRBJ2-3 and V is TRBV20-1; D not resolved. The germline V gene has CDR1 DFQATT and CDR2 SNEGSKA (reference sequence). The CDR3 length is 15 residues. Trimming took off 5 bases at V and 0 bases at J, with 15 bases between the two ends. For the CDR3, the DNA is TGCAGTGCTTCTAAGACGGACCCTAGCACAGATACGCAGTATTTT. Translation gives CSASKTDPSTDTQYF.

This clonotype appeared a few times. The DNA for the CDR3 is TGCTTCTCCGGGACTAGCAAGATGAATGAGCAGTTCTTC. Translation: CFSGTSKMNEQFF. V and J are TRBV20-1 and TRBJ2-1; 9 nucleotides agree with TRBD2. The length of the CDR3 is 13 residues. Germline CDR1 DFQATT, CDR2 SNEGSKA (reference sequence).

This clonotype was counted ten times or more. The rearrangement links TRBV5-1 to TRBJ2-1; D remains ambiguous. Germline assignment: CDR1 SGHRS and CDR2 YFSETQ. This CDR3 contains 14 residues. The V end was cut by 6 bases, the J end by 5 bases, with 15 bases between. The CDR3 sequence is CASTRKAGHNEQFF. The CDR3 DNA reads TGCGCCAGCACGCGAAAGGCTGGGCACAATGAGCAGTTCTTC.

This chain connects TRBV2 to TRBJ2-7; D gene uncertain. This CDR3 region has 13 residues. The germline gives CDR1 SNHLY, CDR2 FYNNEI. Trimming took 4 bases from V and 2 from J, leaving 9 bases between them. CDR3 region: CASSVNRAYEQYF. CDR3 nucleotides: TGTGCCAGCAGTGTGAACAGAGCCTACGAGCAGTACTTC.